This note documents a single T cell receptor beta chain sequence. Some clones are missing from TCRdb's copy, which holds only in-frame ones; the method was immunoSEQ multiplex PCR. The table records around 700,000 clones, about two thirds of them present only once. The sample originates from a study of shared clonotypes between healthy human individuals. The CDR3 has 15 residues. V lost 5 bases to trimming and J lost 6 bases; unmatched junction nucleotides: 6. Per germline, CDR1 SGHRS and CDR2 YFSETQ. The sequenced sample was memory CD4+ T cells sorted from blood. The sample's subset: CD45RA-negative fraction. The V call is TRBV5-1, the J call TRBJ2-7; 15 bases align to TRBD2. The TCR comes from a woman aged 30 to 39 in good health. This CDR3 reads CASRLGLAGGSEQYF. CDR3 coding DNA: TGCGCCAGCAGGCTGGGACTAGCGGGAGGTAGCGAGCAGTACTTC.